These 23 T cell receptor beta chains came from one sample sequenced in a study of Ad26.COV2.S vaccination and SARS-CoV-2 variants. Sequencing used immunoSEQ multiplex PCR; TCRdb keeps in-frame clones, though not all of them. Of about 350,000 clones in the sample, roughly 90% are singletons; the top ten hold roughly a tenth. The treatment denotes: 19 received Ad26.COV2.S at low or high dose, single or two shots; a few received placebo; per-sample allocation not given. After the first vaccine or placebo injection, samples were drawn on day 63. Sequenced material: peripheral blood, taken in a trial of Ad26.COV2.S vaccine versus placebo. These TCRs come from a person aged 18 to 59 who received the Ad26.COV2.S COVID-19 vaccine or a placebo.

The V gene is TRBV28, the J gene TRBJ2-3, with D unclear. V lost 10 bases and J lost 3, with 11 bases in between. The CDR3 is made up of 12 amino acids. Germline V gene data show CDR1 as MDHEN and CDR2 as SYDVKM. This chain's CDR3 is CATGPQTDTQYF. CDR3 in DNA: TGTGCCACCGGTCCCCAAACAGATACGCAGTATTTT. Based on the CDR3 plus reference TRBV28 and TRBJ2-3, the full variable domain is DVKVTQSSRYLVKRTGEKVFLECVQDMDHENMFWYRQDPGLGLRLIYFSYDVKMKEKGDIPEGYSVSREKKERFSLILESASTNQTSMYLCATGPQTDTQYFGPGTRLTVL.

This clone has just a few counts. The chain uses TRBV5-4 and TRBJ2-7, with 11 bases aligning to TRBD2. The CDR3 loop spans 17 amino acids. Germline values: CDR1 SGHNT, CDR2 YYREEE (reference sequence). The J segment lost 4 bases and the V segment lost 3 bases, leaving 12 bases of the junction unmatched. DNA for the CDR3: TGTGCCAGCAGCTGGGGACTAGCGGACAGTGGGGATTACGAGCAGTACTTC. Amino acid sequence: CASSWGLADSGDYEQYF.

V gene TRBV11-2 combines with J gene TRBJ2-7, with D perhaps matching TRBD2 (6 bases). The germline CDR1 and CDR2 sequences are SGHAT and FQNNGV. The V and J ends lost 5 bases and 0 bases respectively, with 17 bases between them. CDR3 length: 16 amino acids. CDR3 sequence reads: CASSLTSPSPSYEQYF. The CDR3 bases are TGTGCCAGCAGCCTAACTAGCCCTAGCCCCTCCTACGAGCAGTACTTC.

The chain couples TRBV19 to TRBJ1-1, with unresolved D. Germline CDR1 LNHDA, CDR2 SQIVND (reference sequence). CDR3 length: 16 residues. Trimming removed 1 base at V and 6 bases at J, with 18 bases between. The CDR3 nucleotides are TGTGCCAGTAGTATAGGCAAGTCAGTACTCAACGCTGAAGCTTTCTTT. Protein: CASSIGKSVLNAEAFF.

The chain has TRBV19 and TRBJ2-7, with 8 bases lining up with TRBD2. The V gene end was trimmed by 3 bases and the J gene end by 4 bases; junction bases not matched to a gene: 8. The CDR3 runs to 15 residues. The V gene's germline CDR1 is LNHDA and CDR2 SQIVND (reference sequence). CDR3 in DNA: TGTGCCAGTAGTATCGGCCCAGCGGGAGCATACGAGCAGTACTTC. It is translated as CASSIGPAGAYEQYF. Full variable domain (missing parts from reference TRBV19 and TRBJ2-7): DGGITQSPKYLFRKEGQNVTLSCEQNLNHDAMYWYRQDPGQGLRLIYYSQIVNDFQKGDIAEGYSVSREKKESFPLTVTSAQKNPTAFYLCASSIGPAGAYEQYFGPGTRLTVT.

The chain recombines TRBV6-5 with TRBJ1-5; D unclear. The CDR3 has 14 amino acids. Trimming took off 4 bases at V and 5 bases at J, with 12 bases between the two ends. CDR1 and CDR2 from the germline V gene are MNHEY and SVGAGI. For the CDR3, the DNA is TGTGCCAGCAGTTCCCCGGCAGCGGATCAGCCCCAGCATTTT. Translating gives CASSSPAADQPQHF.

The chain combines TRBV28 with TRBJ2-7, with 8 nucleotides matching TRBD2. V dropped 5 bases and J dropped 0; count of bases not matched to a gene: 12. The germline CDR1 and CDR2 sequences are MDHEN and SYDVKM. The CDR3 loop spans 17 amino acids. The CDR3 region is CASSNDVGSGISYEQYF. The CDR3 DNA reads as TGTGCCAGCAGTAACGACGTTGGTAGCGGGATCTCCTACGAGCAGTACTTC.

The chain uses TRBV2 and TRBJ1-5; the D is unclear. Trimming left V 2 bases short and J 3 bases short, with 11 bases between. This CDR3 contains 15 residues. CDR1 SNHLY and CDR2 FYNNEI come from the germline V gene. The CDR3 loop is CASSERGSYNQPQHF. The CDR3 DNA sequence: TGTGCCAGCAGTGAACGGGGATCGTACAATCAGCCCCAGCATTTT.

The chain recombines TRBV28 with TRBJ2-3; tentative D call: TRBD1 (5 bases). V was cut by 7 bases and J by 2 bases, with 25 bases left in between. Per the germline V gene, CDR1 is MDHEN and CDR2 is SYDVKM. There are 18 residues in the CDR3. The CDR3 is CASTPKLYDSTITDTQYF. CDR3 DNA: TGTGCCAGCACCCCTAAGCTGTATGACAGTACTATCACAGATACGCAGTATTTT.

The genes are TRBV6-4 and TRBJ1-2, with 9 bases lining up with TRBD1. J lost 7 bases, V lost 6 bases, and 9 bases had no gene match. Germline V gene lookup returns CDR1 MRHNA and CDR2 SNTAGT. CDR3 length: 14 amino acids. The CDR3 sequence is CASRRTGEEGGYTF. Here the CDR3 DNA reads TGTGCCAGCAGGAGGACAGGGGAGGAAGGTGGCTACACCTTC.

This clone was seen more than once but under ten times. This chain uses TRBV23-1 with TRBJ1-6; TRBD1 might be the D (5 bases). TRBV23-1 is reported as an ORF; its role is uncertain. V was shortened by 5 bases and J by 5 bases, with 22 bases between the two germline ends. The CDR3 has 18 residues. In nucleotides, the CDR3 is TGCGCCAGCAGTAAAGGCATCGGGACTCTGGGTAATAATTCACCCCTCCACTTT. Translation gives CASSKGIGTLGNNSPLHF.

This clone was detected once. The V and J genes are TRBV27 and TRBJ2-7; D may correspond to TRBD1 or TRBD2 (5 bases each). V lost 6 bases and J 4 bases, leaving 25 bases between the germline ends. The CDR3 contains 17 residues. The germline V gene encodes CDR1 MNHEY and CDR2 SMNVEV (reference sequence). CDR3 coding DNA: TGTGCCAGCAGACGAAACCTCCGGGGCAGCACTTCTTACGAGCAGTACTTC. The encoded protein is CASRRNLRGSTSYEQYF.

The rearrangement uses TRBV6-5 and TRBJ1-2; no clear D gene. The CDR3 sequence is 13 residues long. V lost 6 bases to trimming and J lost 2 bases, with 10 bases between them. Looked up from germline, CDR1 is MNHEY and CDR2 is SVGAGI. The CDR3 spells CASRGSINYGYTF. In DNA, the CDR3 is TGTGCCAGCAGAGGATCGATAAACTATGGCTACACCTTC.

The CDR3, as DNA: TGCGCCAGCAGCAGTGGGGTAGAGGTCGCTGAAGCTTTCTTT. It encodes CASSSGVEVAEAFF. The chain is built from TRBV4-3 and TRBJ1-1; D is uncertain. This CDR3 is 14 amino acids long. Trimming removed 5 bases from V and 6 bases from J, with 16 bases in between. Germline assignment: CDR1 LGHNA and CDR2 YSLEER.

The rearrangement joins TRBV2 to TRBJ2-7; D is undetermined. Between the trimmed V and J ends, which lost 10 bases and 0 bases, there was a span of 13 bases. The CDR3 is made up of 13 amino acids. Per germline, CDR1 SNHLY and CDR2 FYNNEI. The DNA of the CDR3 is TGTGCCACCACACGGGCCGGCTCCTACGAGCAGTACTTC. The encoded protein is CATTRAGSYEQYF.

This clone was picked up a small number of times. The chain couples TRBV7-9 to TRBJ2-3, with TRBD1 identical over 9 bases. CDR1 is SEHNR and CDR2 is FQNEAQ in the germline V gene (reference sequence). The CDR3 is 14 amino acids. V gave up 5 bases and J gave up 6 bases; unmatched junction bases: 6. Here the CDR3 DNA reads TGTGCCAGCAGCACCAACAGGGGGCTCGATACGCAGTATTTT. Translated: CASSTNRGLDTQYF.

The chain has TRBV5-4 and TRBJ1-2; 7 nucleotides align to TRBD1. Germline V gene lookup returns CDR1 SGHNT and CDR2 YYREEE (reference sequence). CDR3 length: 15 amino acids. Unmatched junction bases numbered 8, after V lost 2 bases and J lost 4 bases. In DNA, the CDR3 is TGTGCCAGCAGCTTTCGACAGGGAGTTATCTATGGCTACACCTTC. Amino acid sequence: CASSFRQGVIYGYTF.

This clone was counted once. The gene calls are TRBV7-9 and TRBJ2-6, with D unresolved. This CDR3 comprises 16 residues. Trimming shortened V by 3 bases and J by 2 bases, and 11 bases separated the two germline ends. Germline V gene lookup returns CDR1 SEHNR and CDR2 FQNEAQ (reference sequence). CDR3 region: CASSFTVRAGANVLTF. The CDR3 DNA reads as TGTGCCAGCAGCTTTACAGTCCGAGCTGGGGCCAACGTCCTGACTTTC.

V gene TRBV6-5 combines with J gene TRBJ1-5; 8 bases are a match to TRBD1. Germline V gives CDR1 MNHEY, CDR2 SVGAGI. This CDR3 spans 12 amino acids. V shed 10 bases, J shed 4 bases, and the junction held 3 bases outside the gene matches. This CDR3 reads CATGQVNQPQHF. The CDR3 DNA reads TGTGCCACGGGACAGGTTAATCAGCCCCAGCATTTT.

The chain carries TRBV7-9 and TRBJ2-1; D uncertain. Germline V gene sequence: CDR1 SEHNR, CDR2 FQNEAQ (reference sequence). The V gene lost 1 base and the J gene lost 4 bases, with 8 bases spanning the gap. The CDR3 extends over 14 amino acids. CDR3 protein: CASSLDLGYNEQFF. CDR3 sequence (DNA): TGTGCCAGCAGCTTAGATTTGGGTTACAATGAGCAGTTCTTC.

Of note for this clone: One end of the junction does not line up with germline, which may come from a read error. This chain uses TRBV24-1 with TRBJ2-3; D may be TRBD2 (6 bases). Germline values: CDR1 KGHDR, CDR2 SFDVKD. The CDR3 runs 11 residues. CDR3 nucleotide sequence: TGTGCCACCAGTGATTCGGGACTCATTCTCTTT. It specifies CATSDSGLILF.

This sequence joins TRBV19 and TRBJ1-6; 8 bases are a match to TRBD1. V shed 4 bases and J 10 bases; nucleotides not matched to a gene: 3. This CDR3 has 13 amino acids. The germline V gene encodes CDR1 LNHDA and CDR2 SQIVND (reference sequence). The CDR3 sequence is CASSKQGASPLHF. Here the CDR3 DNA reads TGTGCCAGTAGTAAGCAGGGGGCCTCACCCCTCCACTTT.

This rearrangement joins TRBV6-5 to TRBJ2-1, with D possibly being TRBD2 (5 bases). This CDR3 is built from 14 residues. The germline gives CDR1 MNHEY, CDR2 SVGAGI. Trimming removed 5 bases from V and 0 bases from J, with 8 bases in between. Written as DNA, the CDR3 is TGTGCCAGCAGTAGGACTCCCTCCTACAATGAGCAGTTCTTC. It encodes CASSRTPSYNEQFF.